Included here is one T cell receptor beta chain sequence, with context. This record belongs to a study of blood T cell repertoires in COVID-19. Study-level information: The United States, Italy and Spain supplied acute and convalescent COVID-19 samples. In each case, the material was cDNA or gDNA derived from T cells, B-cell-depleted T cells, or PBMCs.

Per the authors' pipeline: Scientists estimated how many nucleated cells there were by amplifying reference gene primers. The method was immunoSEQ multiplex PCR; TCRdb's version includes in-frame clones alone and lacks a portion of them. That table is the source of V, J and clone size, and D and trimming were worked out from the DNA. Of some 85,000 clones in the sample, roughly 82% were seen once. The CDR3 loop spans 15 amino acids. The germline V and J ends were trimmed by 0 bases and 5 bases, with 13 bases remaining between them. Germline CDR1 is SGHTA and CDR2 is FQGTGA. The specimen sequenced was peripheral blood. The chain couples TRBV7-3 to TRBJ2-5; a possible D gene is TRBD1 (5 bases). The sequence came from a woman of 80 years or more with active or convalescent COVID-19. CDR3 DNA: TGTGCCAGCAGCTTAACTCCAGGGTGGGCGGAGACCCAGTACTTC. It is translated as CASSLTPGWAETQYF.